One and the same sample provided the 15 T cell receptor beta chains below, sequenced in a study of blood T cell repertoires in COVID-19. Assay used: immunoSEQ multiplex PCR; TCRdb lists only in-frame clones, some missing. The sample records 190,000 or so clones, roughly 82% being singletons. Sequences were obtained from PBMCs or T cells enriched from blood (not recorded which). These TCRs come from a man aged 40-55 years who had recovered from COVID-19.

This chain joins TRBV27 and TRBJ2-1; TRBD1 matches 10 bases. Germline CDR1 and CDR2: MNHEY and SMNVEV (reference sequence). The J segment lost 5 bases and the V segment lost 4 bases, leaving 11 bases of the junction unmatched. CDR3 length equals 17 residues. The CDR3: CASSSESGTGADNEQFF. DNA for the CDR3: TGTGCCAGCAGTTCGGAGTCCGGGACAGGGGCCGACAATGAGCAGTTCTTC.

This chain uses TRBV27 with TRBJ1-4; D unclear. The V and J ends lost 6 bases and 0 bases respectively, with 8 bases between them. The germline V gene encodes CDR1 MNHEY and CDR2 SMNVEV (reference sequence). CDR3 length equals 14 residues. This CDR3 reads CASSPQTTNEKLFF. CDR3 nucleotides: TGTGCCAGCAGCCCGCAGACAACTAATGAAAAACTGTTTTTT.

The chain uses TRBV7-2 and TRBJ1-2, with TRBD1 matching over 12 bases. The CDR3 has 16 residues. The junction had 9 bases not matched to a gene; V was cut back by 2 bases and J by 8 bases. From germline, CDR1 is SGHTA and CDR2 FQGNSA. This CDR3 reads CASSLPGQGAFKGYTF. The CDR3 coding sequence is TGTGCCAGCAGCTTACCGGGACAGGGGGCGTTTAAGGGCTACACCTTC.

The chain joins TRBV9 to TRBJ2-3; 8 bases align to TRBD1. Germline trimming cut 4 bases from V and 5 bases from J; bases unmatched to any gene: 6. The CDR3 sequence is 14 residues long. Germline V gives CDR1 SGDLS, CDR2 YYNGEE. Here the CDR3 reads CASSRGQGKDTQYF. In nucleotides, the CDR3 is TGTGCCAGCAGCAGAGGACAGGGCAAAGATACGCAGTATTTT. Full variable domain (outside the CDR3, taken from reference TRBV9 and TRBJ2-3): DSGVTQTPKHLITATGQRVTLRCSPRSGDLSVYWYQQSLDQGLQFLIQYYNGEERAKGNILERFSAQQFPDLHSELNLSSLELGDSALYFCASSRGQGKDTQYFGPGTRLTVL.

This clone came up once. At one boundary the junction diverges from the germline segment, which might be a read error. V gene TRBV19 combines with J gene TRBJ1-4, with D uncertain. Germline-derived CDR1 and CDR2 are LNHDA and SQIVND (reference sequence). This CDR3 is built from 16 residues. DNA for the CDR3: TGTGCCAGTACCTCAACGGGCCTAAGGACTAGTGAAAAACTGTTTTTT. Translation: CASTSTGLRTSEKLFF.

The CDR3 sequence: CASSLESFPGYGYTF. CDR3 DNA: TGTGCCAGCAGCCTAGAGTCCTTTCCGGGCTATGGCTACACCTTC. The chain employs TRBV3-1 (or the pseudogene TRBV3-2) and TRBJ1-2; no definite D call. Germline assignment: CDR1 LGHDT and CDR2 YNNKEL (reference sequence). CDR3 length: 15 amino acids. The V end was cut by 4 bases, the J end by 4 bases, with 16 bases between.

This clone was picked up a small number of times. Here the CDR3 DNA reads TGTGCCAGTAGTAACGCCAGGGGTGGCGAGCAGTACTTC. It specifies CASSNARGGEQYF. This chain uses TRBV19 with TRBJ2-7; D perhaps matches TRBD1 (6 bases). Germline CDR1 and CDR2: LNHDA and SQIVND (reference sequence). Between the trimmed V and J ends, which lost 4 bases and 6 bases, there was a span of 13 bases. This CDR3 spans 13 amino acids.

The chain couples TRBV18 to TRBJ2-3; TRBD2 matches at 11 bases. Trimming cost V 6 bases and J 7 bases; bases outside gene matches: 21. CDR3 length: 19 amino acids. Germline CDR1 reads KGHSH; CDR2 reads LQKENI. CDR3 region: CASSYPLLAGVPSRYTQYF. The CDR3 DNA reads as TGTGCCAGCTCTTACCCGTTACTAGCGGGAGTACCGTCCAGGTATACGCAGTATTTT.

V and J are TRBV3-1 (or the pseudogene TRBV3-2) and TRBJ1-2, with D uncertain. V was pared by 1 base and J by 7 bases, with 7 bases between. The CDR3 contains 12 residues. Germline CDR1 reads LGHDT; CDR2 reads YNNKEL (reference sequence). The CDR3, as DNA: TGTGCCAGCAGCCAAGCGGGAAGTGGCTACACCTTC. The encoded protein is CASSQAGSGYTF.

Remarks on this clone: The same CDR3 also results from other DNA sequences found in this sample. V and J are TRBV19 and TRBJ2-1; D gene ambiguous. This CDR3 is built from 12 residues. V was pared by 1 base and J by 7 bases, with 5 bases between. Germline assignment: CDR1 LNHDA and CDR2 SQIVND (reference sequence). CDR3 DNA: TGTGCCAGTAGTATAGGACTTAATGAGCAGTTCTTC. Residues: CASSIGLNEQFF.

V is TRBV3-1 (or the pseudogene TRBV3-2) and J is TRBJ2-5; no reliable D call. Germline CDR1 reads LGHDT; CDR2 reads YNNKEL (reference sequence). V was cut by 1 base and J by 1 base, with 10 bases left in between. CDR3 size: 15 residues. The CDR3 nucleotides are TGTGCCAGCAGCCAAGGCGTTAACAGCCAAGAGACCCAGTACTTC. Translation: CASSQGVNSQETQYF.

This chain connects TRBV6-4 to TRBJ2-7; 10 bases align to TRBD2. Germline assignment: CDR1 MRHNA and CDR2 SNTAGT. The CDR3 length is 14 residues. V lost 5 bases to trimming and J lost 3 bases; unmatched junction nucleotides: 4. The CDR3 coding sequence is TGTGCCAGCAGTTTGTTAGCGGGAGGCTACGAGCAGTACTTC. It encodes CASSLLAGGYEQYF.

The V and J genes are TRBV7-8 and TRBJ2-7; D is uncertain. V was shortened by 1 base and J by 2 bases, with 9 bases between the two germline ends. From germline, CDR1 is SGHVS and CDR2 FQNEAQ. CDR3 size: 14 residues. The CDR3 protein is CASSLGPTAYEQYV. CDR3 DNA sequence: TGTGCCAGCAGCTTAGGTCCCACTGCCTACGAGCAGTACGTC.

The chain has TRBV5-1 and TRBJ2-7; 8 nucleotides match TRBD1. With 4 bases clipped from V and 1 base from J, the junction kept 10 bases outside the gene matches. The CDR3 extends over 16 amino acids. Germline V gene data show CDR1 as SGHRS and CDR2 as YFSETQ. This CDR3 reads CASSRNTGGRSYEQYF. The CDR3, as DNA: TGCGCCAGCAGCCGAAACACAGGGGGTAGGTCCTACGAGCAGTACTTC.

This chain uses TRBV18 with TRBJ1-1; possibly TRBD1 for D (6 bases). The V end lost 3 bases, the J end lost 1 base, and 15 bases lay between the germline ends. Looked up from germline, CDR1 is KGHSH and CDR2 is LQKENI. This CDR3 is 16 amino acids long. The CDR3 protein is CASSPGSGGGNTEAFF. As DNA, the CDR3 is TGTGCCAGCTCACCGGGATCTGGGGGCGGGAACACTGAAGCTTTCTTT.